Detailed here is one T cell receptor beta chain. The sample belongs to a study of control samples from healthy donors and cancer patients. Libraries were prepared by immunoSEQ multiplex PCR; TCRdb keeps only in-frame clonotypes and omits some of them. The sample includes approximately 87,000 clones, more than 85% of them seen just once. Germline lookup yields CDR1 MGHDK and CDR2 SYGVNS. The V gene lost 6 bases and the J gene lost 7 bases, with 18 bases spanning the gap. This CDR3 spans 15 amino acids. This receptor was taken from a woman between 45 and 65 years old in good health. Sequenced sample: blood. The gene calls are TRBV25-1 and TRBJ1-4; D gene uncertain. CDR3 coding DNA: TGTGCCAGCAGAGGCCCACTAGGGTCTGGTGAAAAACTGTTTTTT. Protein product: CASRGPLGSGEKLFF.